This T cell receptor beta chain was recovered during a study of blood T cells in healthy people across ages. Together with a sample-barcoded 5' primer, a J-beta primer mix was included in a second PCR lasting roughly 6 to 12 cycles. Sequencing recovered at least 2.5 million CDR3-containing paired-end reads from each sample. MiXCR, applied by TCRdb to the 5' RACE reads, yields one record per CDR3 protein. This table holds under 1,000,000 distinct CDR3 sequences, under 40% found once. This CDR3 is built from 14 residues. Germline CDR1 and CDR2: ENHRY and SYGVKD. V shed 4 bases, J shed 4 bases, and the junction held 3 bases outside the gene matches.

The chain employs TRBV10-3 and TRBJ2-1; 8 nucleotides agree with TRBD2. The source is a man in his late teens or twenties in good health. The source material was blood. CDR3 coding DNA: TGTGCCATCAGTGCGTGCGGGGGGTACAATGAGCAGTTCTTC. Translation: CAISACGGYNEQFF.